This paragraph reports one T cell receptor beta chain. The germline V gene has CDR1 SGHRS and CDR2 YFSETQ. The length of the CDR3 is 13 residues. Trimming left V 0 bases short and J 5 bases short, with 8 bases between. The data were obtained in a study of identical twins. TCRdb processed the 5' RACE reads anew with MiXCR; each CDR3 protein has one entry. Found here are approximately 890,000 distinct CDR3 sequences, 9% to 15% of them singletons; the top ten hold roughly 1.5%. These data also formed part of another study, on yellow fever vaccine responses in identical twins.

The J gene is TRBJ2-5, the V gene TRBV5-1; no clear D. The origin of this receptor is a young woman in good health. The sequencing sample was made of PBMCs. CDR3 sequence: CASSLDTWETQYF. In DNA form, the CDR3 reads TGCGCCAGCAGCTTGGACACATGGGAGACCCAGTACTTC.